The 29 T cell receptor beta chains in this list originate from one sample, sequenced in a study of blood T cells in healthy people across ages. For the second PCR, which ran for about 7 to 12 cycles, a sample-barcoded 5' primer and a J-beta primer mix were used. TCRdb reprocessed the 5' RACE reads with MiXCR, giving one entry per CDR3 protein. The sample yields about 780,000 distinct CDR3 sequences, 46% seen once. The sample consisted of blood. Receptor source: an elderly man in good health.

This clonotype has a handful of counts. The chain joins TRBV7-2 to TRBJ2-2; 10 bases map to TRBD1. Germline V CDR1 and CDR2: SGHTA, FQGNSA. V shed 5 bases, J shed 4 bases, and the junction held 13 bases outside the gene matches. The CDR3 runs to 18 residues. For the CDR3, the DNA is TGTGCCAGCAGCCGCGGACAGGGGGGATATACGGTCACCGGGGAGCTGTTTTTT. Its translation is CASSRGQGGYTVTGELFF.

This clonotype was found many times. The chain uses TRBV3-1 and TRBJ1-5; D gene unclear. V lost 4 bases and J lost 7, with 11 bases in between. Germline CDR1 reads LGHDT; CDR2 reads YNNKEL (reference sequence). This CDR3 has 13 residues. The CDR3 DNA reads TGTGCCAGCAGCCCCTTCCTCGACCAGCCCCAGCATTTT. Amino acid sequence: CASSPFLDQPQHF.

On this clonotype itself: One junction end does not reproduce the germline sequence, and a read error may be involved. The DNA of the CDR3 is TGTGCCAGCACCCCTGCGGGAGGGCCCTCCTACAAGGAGCAGTTCTTC. This translates into CASTPAGGPSYKEQFF. The V gene is TRBV7-9, the J gene TRBJ2-1, with 9 bases that match TRBD2. Germline V gene data show CDR1 as SEHNR and CDR2 as FQNEAQ (reference sequence). The CDR3 is 16 residues long. Full variable domain (remainder filled in from reference TRBV7-9 and TRBJ2-1): DTGVSQNPRHKITKRGQNVTFRCDPISEHNRLYWYRQTLGQGPEFLTYFQNEAQLEKSRLLSDRFSAERPKGSFSTLEIQRTEQGDSAMYLCASTPAGGPSYKEQFFGPGTRLTVL.

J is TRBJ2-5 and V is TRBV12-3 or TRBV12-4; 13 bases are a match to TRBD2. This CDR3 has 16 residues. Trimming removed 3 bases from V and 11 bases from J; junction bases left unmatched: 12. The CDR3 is CASSLGLGLAGTEQYF. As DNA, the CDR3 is TGTGCCAGCAGTTTGGGGTTGGGACTAGCGGGAACTGAGCAGTACTTC.

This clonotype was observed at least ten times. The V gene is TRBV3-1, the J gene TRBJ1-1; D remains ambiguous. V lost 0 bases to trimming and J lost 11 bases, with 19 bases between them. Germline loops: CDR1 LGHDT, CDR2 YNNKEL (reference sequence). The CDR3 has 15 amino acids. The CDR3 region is CASSQDIQVPSRAFF. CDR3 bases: TGTGCCAGCAGCCAAGATATCCAGGTCCCCAGTCGGGCTTTCTTT.

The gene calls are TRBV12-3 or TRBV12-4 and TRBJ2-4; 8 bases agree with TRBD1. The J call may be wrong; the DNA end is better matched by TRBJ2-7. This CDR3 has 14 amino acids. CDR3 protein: CASSAGTGNYEQYF. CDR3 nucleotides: TGTGCCAGCAGTGCCGGGACAGGTAACTACGAGCAGTACTTC.

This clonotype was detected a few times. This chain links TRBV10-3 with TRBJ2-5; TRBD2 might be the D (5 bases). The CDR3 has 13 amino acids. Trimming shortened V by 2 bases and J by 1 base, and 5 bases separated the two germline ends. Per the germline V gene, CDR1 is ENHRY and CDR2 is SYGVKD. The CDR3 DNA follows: TGTGCCATCAGTGAGGCGGGCCAAGAGACCCAGTACTTC. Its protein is CAISEAGQETQYF.

CDR3 bases: TGTGCCAGCAGCTCGCCTAGCGGGGGGGTATACAATGAGCAGTTCTTC. It codes for CASSSPSGGVYNEQFF. The rearrangement links TRBV11-2 to TRBJ2-1; TRBD2 matches at 12 bases. J lost 4 bases, V lost 4 bases, and 5 bases had no gene match. Germline V CDR1 and CDR2: SGHAT, FQNNGV. CDR3 length equals 16 residues.

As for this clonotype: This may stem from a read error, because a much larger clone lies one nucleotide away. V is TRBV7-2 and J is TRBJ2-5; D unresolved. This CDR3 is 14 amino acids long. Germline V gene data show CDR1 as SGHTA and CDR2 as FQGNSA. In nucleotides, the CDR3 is TGTGCCAGCAGCTCCCCAGGATCCAAGAAGACCCTGTACTTC. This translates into CASSSPGSKKTLYF.

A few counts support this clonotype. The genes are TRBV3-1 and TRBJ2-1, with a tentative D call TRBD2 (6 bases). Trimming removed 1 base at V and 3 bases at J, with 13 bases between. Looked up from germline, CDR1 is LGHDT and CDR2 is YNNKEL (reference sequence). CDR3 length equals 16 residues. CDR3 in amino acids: CASSQVLALGYNEQFF. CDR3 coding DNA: TGTGCCAGCAGCCAAGTACTAGCTTTAGGCTACAATGAGCAGTTCTTC.

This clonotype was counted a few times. The CDR3 DNA sequence: TGTGCCAGCAGCTTGGGAGTATGGGACAGGGAGAGCGAGCAGTACTTC. Translated, it gives CASSLGVWDRESEQYF. The chain couples TRBV5-5 to TRBJ2-7, with TRBD1 matching 9 bases. CDR3 size: 16 residues. Trimming at V came to 0 bases and at J to 6 bases, leaving 10 bases not matched to a gene. Germline values: CDR1 SGHKS, CDR2 YYEKEE (reference sequence).

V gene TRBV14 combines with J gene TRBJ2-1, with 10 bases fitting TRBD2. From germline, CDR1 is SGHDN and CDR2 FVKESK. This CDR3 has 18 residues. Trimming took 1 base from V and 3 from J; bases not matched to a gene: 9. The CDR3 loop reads CASSQVSGTSDDYNEQFF. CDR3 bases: TGTGCCAGCAGCCAAGTATCCGGGACTAGCGACGACTACAATGAGCAGTTCTTC.

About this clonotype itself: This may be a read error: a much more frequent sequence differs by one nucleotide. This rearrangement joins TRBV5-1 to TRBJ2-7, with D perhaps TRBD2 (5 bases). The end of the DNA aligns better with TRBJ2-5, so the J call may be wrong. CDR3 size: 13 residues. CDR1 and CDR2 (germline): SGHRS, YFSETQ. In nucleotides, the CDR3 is TGCGCCAGCGGCCTCCCGAGGGCAGAGACCCAGTACTTC. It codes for CASGLPRAETQYF.

The DNA of the CDR3 is TGTGCCAGCAGAACCGGGACAGTATACACAGATACGCAGTATTTT. Its translation: CASRTGTVYTDTQYF. This chain joins TRBV7-2 and TRBJ2-3; 7 nucleotides match TRBD1. CDR1 is SGHTA, CDR2 FQGNSA, per germline. This CDR3 contains 15 residues. Unmatched junction bases numbered 8, after V lost 6 bases and J lost 2 bases.

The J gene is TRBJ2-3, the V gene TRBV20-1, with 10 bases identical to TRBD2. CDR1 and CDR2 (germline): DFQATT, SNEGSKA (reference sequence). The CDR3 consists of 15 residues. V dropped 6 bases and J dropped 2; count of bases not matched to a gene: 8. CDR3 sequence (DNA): TGCAGTGCCCAGCTTGGACTAGCGGACACAGATACGCAGTATTTT. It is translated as CSAQLGLADTDTQYF.

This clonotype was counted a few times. The DNA for the CDR3 is TGCAGCGTAGTTATGAACACTGAAGCTTTCTTT. Protein: CSVVMNTEAFF. The gene calls are TRBV29-1 and TRBJ1-1; D gene uncertain. The V gene lost 6 bases and the J gene lost 0 bases, with 5 bases spanning the gap. CDR3 size: 11 residues. The germline gives CDR1 SQVTM, CDR2 ANQGSEA.

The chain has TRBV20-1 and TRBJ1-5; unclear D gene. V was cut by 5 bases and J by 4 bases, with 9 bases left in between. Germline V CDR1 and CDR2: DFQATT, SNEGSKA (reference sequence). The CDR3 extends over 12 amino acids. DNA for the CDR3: TGCAGTGCTGCCAGAAGAAATCAGCCCCAGCATTTT. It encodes CSAARRNQPQHF.

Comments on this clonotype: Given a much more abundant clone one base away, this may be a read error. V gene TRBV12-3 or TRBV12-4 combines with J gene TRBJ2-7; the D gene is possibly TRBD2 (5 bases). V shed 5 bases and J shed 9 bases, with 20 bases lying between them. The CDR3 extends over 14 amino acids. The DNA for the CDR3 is TGTGCCAGCAGTCCGGGGATCGTGGTCCACGGGCAGTACTTC. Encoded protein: CASSPGIVVHGQYF.

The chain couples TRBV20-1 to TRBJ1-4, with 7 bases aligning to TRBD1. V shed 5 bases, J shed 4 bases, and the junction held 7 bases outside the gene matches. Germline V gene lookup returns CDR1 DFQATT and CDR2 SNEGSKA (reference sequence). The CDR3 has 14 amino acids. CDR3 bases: TGCAGTGCTCGACAGGGTCATCTTAATGAAAAACTGTTTTTT. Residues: CSARQGHLNEKLFF.

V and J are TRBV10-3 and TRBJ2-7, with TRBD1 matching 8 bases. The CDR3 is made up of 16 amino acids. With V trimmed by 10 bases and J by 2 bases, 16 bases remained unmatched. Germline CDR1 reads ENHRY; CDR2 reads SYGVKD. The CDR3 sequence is CATGAYETGVTYEQYF. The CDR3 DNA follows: TGTGCCACCGGAGCCTATGAGACAGGGGTGACCTACGAGCAGTACTTC.

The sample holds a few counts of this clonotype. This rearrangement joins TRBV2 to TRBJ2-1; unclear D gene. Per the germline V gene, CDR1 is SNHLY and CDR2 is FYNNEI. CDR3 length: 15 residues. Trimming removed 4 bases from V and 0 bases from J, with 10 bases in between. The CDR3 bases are TGTGCCAGCAGTGCGCAGCACAACTCCTACAATGAGCAGTTCTTC. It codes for CASSAQHNSYNEQFF.

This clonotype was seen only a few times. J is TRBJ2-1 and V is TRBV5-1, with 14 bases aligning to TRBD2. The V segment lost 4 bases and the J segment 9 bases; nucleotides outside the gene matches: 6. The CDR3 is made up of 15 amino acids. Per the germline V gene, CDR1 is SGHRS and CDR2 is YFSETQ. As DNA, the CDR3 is TGCGCCAGCAGCCCGACTAGCGGGAGGGCCGGTGAGCAGTTCTTC. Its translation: CASSPTSGRAGEQFF.

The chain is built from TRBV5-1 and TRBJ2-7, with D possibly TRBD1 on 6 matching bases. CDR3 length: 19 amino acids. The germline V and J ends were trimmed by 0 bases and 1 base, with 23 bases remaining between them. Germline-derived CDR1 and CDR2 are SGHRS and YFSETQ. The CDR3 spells CASSLVSGPEQGISYEQYF. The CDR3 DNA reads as TGCGCCAGCAGCTTGGTTTCGGGCCCTGAACAGGGAATTTCCTACGAGCAGTACTTC.

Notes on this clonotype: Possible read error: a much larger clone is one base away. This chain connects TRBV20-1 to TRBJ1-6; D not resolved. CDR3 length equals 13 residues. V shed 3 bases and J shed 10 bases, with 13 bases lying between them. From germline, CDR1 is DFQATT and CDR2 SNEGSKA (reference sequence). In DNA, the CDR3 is TGCAGTGCTAGTAACAGCCTCAAATCACCCCTCCACTTT. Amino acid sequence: CSASNSLKSPLHF.

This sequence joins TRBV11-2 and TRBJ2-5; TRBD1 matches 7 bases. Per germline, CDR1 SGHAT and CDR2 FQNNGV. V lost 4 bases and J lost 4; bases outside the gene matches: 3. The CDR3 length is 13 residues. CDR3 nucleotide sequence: TGTGCCAGCAGCTCGACAGGGATAGAGACCCAGTACTTC. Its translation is CASSSTGIETQYF.

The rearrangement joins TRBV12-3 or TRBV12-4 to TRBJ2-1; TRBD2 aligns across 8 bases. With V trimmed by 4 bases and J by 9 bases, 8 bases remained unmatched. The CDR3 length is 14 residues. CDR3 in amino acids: CASSSGLVKGEQFF. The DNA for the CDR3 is TGTGCCAGCAGTTCGGGACTAGTAAAGGGTGAGCAGTTCTTC.

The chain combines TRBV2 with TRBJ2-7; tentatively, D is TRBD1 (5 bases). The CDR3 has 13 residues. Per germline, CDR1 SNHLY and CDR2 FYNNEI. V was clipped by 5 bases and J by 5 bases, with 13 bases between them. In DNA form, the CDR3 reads TGTGCCAGCAGTCGGACAACGACCAACGAGCAGTACTTC. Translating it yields CASSRTTTNEQYF.

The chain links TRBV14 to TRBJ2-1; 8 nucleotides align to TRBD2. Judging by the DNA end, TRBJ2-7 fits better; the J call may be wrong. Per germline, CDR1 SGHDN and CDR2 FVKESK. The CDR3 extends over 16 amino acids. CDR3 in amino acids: CASSQAIAGYANEQYF. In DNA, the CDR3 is TGTGCCAGCAGCCAAGCTATAGCGGGATATGCCAATGAGCAGTACTTC.

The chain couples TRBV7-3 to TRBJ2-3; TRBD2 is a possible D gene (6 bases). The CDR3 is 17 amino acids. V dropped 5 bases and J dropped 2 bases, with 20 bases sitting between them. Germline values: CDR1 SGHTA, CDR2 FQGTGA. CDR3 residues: CASSPSPVAGLTDTQYF. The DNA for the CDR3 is TGTGCCAGCAGCCCCTCCCCGGTGGCGGGACTCACAGATACGCAGTATTTT.